Following are 19 T cell receptor beta chains from one sample sequenced in a study of brain metastases from non-small cell lung cancer. Clones were sequenced by immunoSEQ multiplex PCR, and TCRdb holds only the in-frame ones, with some missing. Here the sample spans roughly 2,300 clones, more than 70% being singletons. Material: tumor-adjacent normal tissue. These receptors were collected from a donor at least 40 years old with non-small cell lung cancer.

For the CDR3, the DNA is TGTGCCAGCAGCTGGGGGATCTCTGGAAACACCATATATTTT. This codes for CASSWGISGNTIYF. The chain carries TRBV11-2 and TRBJ1-3; possibly TRBD1 for D (5 bases). The germline V gene has CDR1 SGHAT and CDR2 FQNNGV. V was shortened by 4 bases and J by 0 bases, with 7 bases between the two germline ends. The CDR3 runs to 14 residues. The whole variable domain, remainder taken from reference TRBV11-2 and TRBJ1-3, is EAGVAQSPRYKIIEKRQSVAFWCNPISGHATLYWYQQILGQGPKLLIQFQNNGVVDDSQLPKDRFSAERLKGVDSTLKIQPAKLEDSAVYLCASSWGISGNTIYFGEGSWLTVV.

The genes are TRBV2 and TRBJ2-5; 13 nucleotides line up with TRBD2. Trimming took 4 bases from V and 5 from J; bases not matched to a gene: 7. This CDR3 is 16 amino acids long. CDR1 SNHLY and CDR2 FYNNEI come from the germline V gene. The CDR3, as DNA: TGTGCCAGCAGTGGAGGACTAGCGGGGGAAGGGGAGACCCAGTACTTC. This gives the protein CASSGGLAGEGETQYF. The full variable domain, in which reference TRBV2 and TRBJ2-5 provide the parts outside the CDR3, is EPEVTQTPSHQVTQMGQEVILRCVPISNHLYFYWYRQILGQKVEFLVSFYNNEISEKSEIFDDQFSVERPDGSNFTLKIRSTKLEDSAMYFCASSGGLAGEGETQYFGPGTRLLVL.

This chain joins TRBV7-3 and TRBJ1-1, with TRBD1 matching over 8 bases. Germline V gene data show CDR1 as SGHTA and CDR2 as FQGTGA. The CDR3 is 14 amino acids. V gave up 5 bases and J gave up 11 bases; unmatched junction bases: 13. CDR3 bases: TGTGCCAGCAGCCTAAACAGGGGGGACATAGTCGCTTTCTTT. This translates into CASSLNRGDIVAFF.

V and J are TRBV6-4 and TRBJ2-3, with 7 bases that match TRBD1. The CDR3 is made up of 14 amino acids. V trimming: 6 bases; J trimming: 2 bases; junction bases outside the gene matches: 5. In germline, CDR1 is MRHNA, CDR2 SNTAGT. The CDR3 protein is CASSQTGNTDTQYF. The CDR3 coding sequence is TGTGCCAGCAGCCAGACAGGGAACACAGATACGCAGTATTTT.

The chain couples TRBV5-1 to TRBJ2-3; 9 bases are a match to TRBD1. The CDR3 has 16 residues. V shed 4 bases, J shed 0 bases, and the junction held 6 bases outside the gene matches. Germline V gene lookup returns CDR1 SGHRS and CDR2 YFSETQ. The CDR3 nucleotides are TGCGCCAGCAGCATAGGACAGGGGAAAAGCACAGATACGCAGTATTTT. Protein sequence: CASSIGQGKSTDTQYF.

This clone was seen a handful of times. The chain joins TRBV13 to TRBJ1-2; D may be TRBD1 (5 bases). V was trimmed by 1 base and J by 6 bases, leaving 9 bases between them. This CDR3 has 13 amino acids. Germline assignment: CDR1 PRHDT and CDR2 FYEKMQ (reference sequence). The CDR3 is CASSLEGANGYTF. DNA for the CDR3: TGTGCCAGCAGCTTAGAAGGGGCGAATGGCTACACCTTC. The full variable domain, with the rest looked up from reference TRBV13 and TRBJ1-2, is AAGVIQSPRHLIKEKRETATLKCYPIPRHDTVYWYQQGPGQDPQFLISFYEKMQSDKGSIPDRFSAQQFSDYHSELNMSSLELGDSALYFCASSLEGANGYTFGSGTRLTVV.

As to this clone: Relative to the germline gene, one junction end is altered; a read error may explain this. The chain joins TRBV7-2 to TRBJ2-3; a weak D match, TRBD1 (6 bases). This CDR3 is built from 13 residues. Germline assignment: CDR1 SGHTA and CDR2 FQGNSA. The DNA of the CDR3 is TGTGCCAGCAAGGCGACAGGCACAAATACGCAGTATTTT. Translation: CASKATGTNTQYF.

A single count supports this clone. The junction departs from germline at one end; a sequencing error may be responsible. The genes are TRBV18 and TRBJ1-2, with D perhaps matching TRBD1 (5 bases). CDR1 and CDR2 (germline): KGHSH, LQKENI. CDR3 size: 14 residues. CDR3 sequence (DNA): TGTGCTAGCTCACCACCAGGCAGGGCTCTGGGCTACACCTTC. Encoded protein: CASSPPGRALGYTF.

The chain couples TRBV5-1 to TRBJ2-2; D remains ambiguous. CDR3 length: 13 residues. V lost 3 bases and J lost 4, with 7 bases in between. The V gene's germline CDR1 is SGHRS and CDR2 YFSETQ. Here the CDR3 DNA reads TGCGCCAGCAGCTCCGGGTTCACCGGGGAGCTGTTTTTT. This sequence encodes CASSSGFTGELFF.

Points on this clone: One end of the junction does not line up with germline, which may come from a read error. CDR3 amino acids: CSVRDGSWGSYKQYF. The CDR3 nucleotides read TGCAGCGTGCGGGACGGTAGCTGGGGATCCTACAAGCAGTACTTC. The chain joins TRBV29-1 to TRBJ2-7; TRBD2 might be the D (6 bases). Looked up from germline, CDR1 is SQVTM and CDR2 is ANQGSEA. The CDR3 covers 15 residues.

On this clone: Sequence at one end of the junction differs from germline and may be a read error. V is TRBV2 and J is TRBJ2-5, with D tentatively TRBD1 or TRBD2 (7 bases each). Germline CDR1 and CDR2: SNHLY and FYNNEI. The CDR3 is 12 residues long. The CDR3 reads CTSGTVQETQYF. The CDR3 bases are TGTACCAGCGGGACAGTCCAAGAGACCCAGTACTTC.

This rearrangement joins TRBV2 to TRBJ2-3, with 8 bases identical to TRBD2. The CDR3 has 14 amino acids. The V segment lost 8 bases and the J segment 6 bases; nucleotides outside the gene matches: 10. The V gene's germline CDR1 is SNHLY and CDR2 FYNNEI. DNA for the CDR3: TGTGCCAGCGGGGGACTAGTAGTGGGGGATACGCAGTATTTT. Encoded protein: CASGGLVVGDTQYF.

The chain uses TRBV7-9 and TRBJ2-3; TRBD2 matches at 9 bases. The CDR3 is made up of 16 amino acids. The V gene's germline CDR1 is SEHNR and CDR2 FQNEAQ (reference sequence). J gave up 5 bases and V 1 base, and 7 bases lay outside the gene matches. DNA of the CDR3: TGTGCCAGCAGCTTAGGGGGCGGGGGGGCCGGAGATACGCAGTATTTT. This sequence encodes CASSLGGGGAGDTQYF.

The CDR3 protein is CASASGGAETQYF. The CDR3 bases are TGCGCCAGCGCTAGCGGGGGGGCGGAGACCCAGTACTTC. The V call is TRBV5-1, the J call TRBJ2-5; 12 bases agree with TRBD2. The length of the CDR3 is 13 residues. The V segment lost 7 bases and the J segment 5 bases; nucleotides outside the gene matches: 3. The V gene's germline CDR1 is SGHRS and CDR2 YFSETQ. Based on the CDR3 plus reference TRBV5-1 and TRBJ2-5, the full variable domain is KAGVTQTPRYLIKTRGQQVTLSCSPISGHRSVSWYQQTPGQGLQFLFEYFSETQRNKGNFPGRFSGRQFSNSRSEMNVSTLELGDSALYLCASASGGAETQYFGPGTRLLVL.

V and J are TRBV4-1 and TRBJ2-3, with a tentative D call TRBD2 (5 bases). The V gene's germline CDR1 is MGHRA and CDR2 YSYEKL. Trimming cost V 5 bases and J 6 bases, with 15 bases left between them. The CDR3 is made up of 14 amino acids. The CDR3 DNA reads as TGCGCCAGCAGCTTCCGACTAAGGTTGGATACGCAGTATTTT. Translating gives CASSFRLRLDTQYF.

Only one count was recorded for this clone. This chain links TRBV18 with TRBJ2-5, with D tentatively TRBD2 (5 bases). This CDR3 contains 13 residues. With 8 bases removed from V and 1 base from J, the gap between germline ends came to 11 bases. Germline CDR1 is KGHSH and CDR2 is LQKENI. The CDR3 nucleotides read TGTGCCAGCACCACCGGGATCCAAGAGACCCAGTACTTC. Protein: CASTTGIQETQYF.

In its sample, this clone was seen once. One end of the junction is discordant with germline, which a read error may explain. The rearrangement links TRBV5-1 to TRBJ1-6, with TRBD1 as a possible D gene (6 bases). Germline lookup yields CDR1 SGHRS and CDR2 YFSETQ. The length of the CDR3 is 16 residues. CDR3 sequence: CASSLEQGGYNLPLHF. CDR3 nucleotide sequence: TGCGCCAGCAGCTTGGAACAGGGTGGTTATAATTTACCCCTCCACTTT.

This chain joins TRBV2 and TRBJ1-1; D gene uncertain. The ends were cut back, 7 bases at V and 3 bases at J, with 12 bases in the middle. The germline gives CDR1 SNHLY, CDR2 FYNNEI. The CDR3 contains 13 residues. DNA for the CDR3: TGTGCCAGCAAGGAGACTTACCACACTGAAGCTTTCTTT. Its translation: CASKETYHTEAFF. The whole variable domain, remainder taken from reference TRBV2 and TRBJ1-1, is EPEVTQTPSHQVTQMGQEVILRCVPISNHLYFYWYRQILGQKVEFLVSFYNNEISEKSEIFDDQFSVERPDGSNFTLKIRSTKLEDSAMYFCASKETYHTEAFFGQGTRLTVV.

The chain carries TRBV11-1 and TRBJ2-1; possible D gene TRBD2, 6 bases. CDR1 is SGHAT and CDR2 is FQDESV in the germline V gene (reference sequence). This CDR3 has 12 amino acids. The V end was cut by 8 bases, the J end by 9 bases, with 14 bases between. The CDR3 is CASGTPPGEQFF. As DNA, the CDR3 is TGTGCCAGCGGGACTCCTCCGGGTGAGCAGTTCTTC.